These 24 T cell receptor beta chains originate from one sample sequenced in a study of CXCR3-negative and CXCR3-positive naive CD8 T cells. With UMI labels, 5' RACE was used to prepare the TRB cDNA libraries. TCRdb re-analyzed the 5' RACE reads; it lists each CDR3 protein once, without DNA. The ten most abundant clones cover approximately 1.1% of a sample with tens of thousands of distinct CDR3 sequences. Source material: naive CXCR3- CD8+ T cells from blood. Subset denoted: CD45RO-CCR7+CD27+CD95- naive CD8+ T cells lacking CXCR3 (TNR3-). These receptors all come from a human donor in good health. Some clones in this sample may be carry-over from other donors' samples.

V is TRBV12-3 or TRBV12-4 and J is TRBJ2-7. CDR3 length equals 13 residues. This CDR3 reads CASSATENYEQYF.

The chain has TRBV12-3 or TRBV12-4 and TRBJ2-4; TCRdb picks TRBD1, but there is no DNA to check that call. The CDR3 runs to 13 residues. The CDR3 loop reads CASSPQGDVIQYF.

V usage is TRBV15 and J usage is TRBJ2-6; lacking DNA, the TRBD1 call made by TCRdb goes unchecked. This CDR3 contains 17 residues. Germline V gene sequence: CDR1 LNHNV, CDR2 YYDKDF (reference sequence). The CDR3 here is CATGLTGMSSGANVLTF.

The chain couples TRBV5-1 to TRBJ2-7. Per germline, CDR1 SGHRS and CDR2 YFSETQ. The CDR3 totals 12 residues. The chain's CDR3 is CASSFDSYEQYF.

J is TRBJ2-7 and V is TRBV12-3 or TRBV12-4; the TCRdb D gene call, TRBD1, has no DNA to confirm it. This CDR3 has 14 amino acids. CDR3 in amino acids: CASSWGTGGYEQYF.

V and J are TRBV29-1 and TRBJ2-7. The CDR3 is 11 amino acids. Germline loops: CDR1 SQVTM, CDR2 ANQGSEA. CDR3 protein: CSVEEDYEQYF.

V and J are TRBV12-3 or TRBV12-4 and TRBJ1-4; the TCRdb D gene call, TRBD1, has no DNA to confirm it. This CDR3 spans 11 amino acids. The CDR3 loop reads CASSPGGELFF.

This chain connects TRBV12-3 or TRBV12-4 to TRBJ2-7; TCRdb reports TRBD1, a call that lacks DNA to check it against. CDR3 length: 14 residues. CDR3 loop: CASWDGRTLYEQYF.

The chain carries TRBV7-9 and TRBJ2-1; there is no DNA to check the TCRdb D call of TRBD1. The length of the CDR3 is 12 residues. The germline gives CDR1 SEHNR, CDR2 FQNEAQ (reference sequence). The CDR3 loop is CASSSQGVEQFF.

This chain uses TRBV7-9 with TRBJ2-5; with no DNA, the TCRdb D assignment of TRBD1 cannot be verified. The CDR3 has 17 amino acids. CDR1 is SEHNR and CDR2 is FQNEAQ in the germline V gene (reference sequence). The CDR3 here is CASSSAPPTVIQETQYF.

This chain connects TRBV7-2 to TRBJ1-1. The CDR3 is 15 residues long. Germline V gene data show CDR1 as SGHTA and CDR2 as FQGNSA. The CDR3 region is CASSLSGHPNTEAFF.

The chain has TRBV12-5 and TRBJ2-7; with no DNA, the TCRdb D assignment of TRBD2 cannot be verified. Germline-derived CDR1 and CDR2 are LGHNT and FRNRAP. This CDR3 has 17 amino acids. This CDR3 is CASGLVLGTMTHYEQYF.

The genes are TRBV3-1 and TRBJ2-2; the D call of TRBD2 rests on TCRdb alone, since no DNA is present to check it. The CDR3 extends over 16 amino acids. The germline V gene encodes CDR1 LGHDT and CDR2 YNNKEL (reference sequence). CDR3 protein: CASSQELAGYSGELFF.

The chain recombines TRBV6-1 with TRBJ1-1. The CDR3 is made up of 14 amino acids. The V gene's germline CDR1 is MNHNS and CDR2 SASEGT. CDR3 in amino acids: CASRNGIMNTEAFF.

V and J are TRBV9 and TRBJ2-1; the D call from TCRdb, TRBD2, cannot be confirmed without DNA. The CDR3 is 20 residues long. Germline V gene sequence: CDR1 SGDLS, CDR2 YYNGEE. CDR3 loop: CASSVGPNPTTSGRGNEQFF.

V is TRBV7-3 and J is TRBJ2-1. The CDR3 totals 13 residues. CDR1 is SGHTA and CDR2 is FQGTGA in the germline V gene. The chain's CDR3 is CASSRIIGDEQFF.

The CDR3 sequence: CASRPTTTHYNEQFF. This rearrangement joins TRBV12-3 or TRBV12-4 to TRBJ2-1; TCRdb's D call, TRBD2, is unchecked because there is no DNA. The CDR3 runs to 15 residues.

This rearrangement joins TRBV29-1 to TRBJ2-7; TCRdb picks TRBD1, but there is no DNA to check that call. This CDR3 has 14 residues. Germline CDR1 is SQVTM and CDR2 is ANQGSEA. CDR3 in amino acids: CSVEGDSDLYEQYF.

The CDR3 loop reads CASSYSLTNEQFF. This chain links TRBV6-2 or TRBV6-3 with TRBJ2-1. Germline V CDR1 and CDR2: MNHEY, SVGEGT. The CDR3 is made up of 13 amino acids.

The chain uses TRBV29-1 and TRBJ1-2; absent DNA, TCRdb's TRBD1 call cannot be checked. Germline V gene sequence: CDR1 SQVTM, CDR2 ANQGSEA. The CDR3 is made up of 13 amino acids. The CDR3 protein is CSVLGQGNYGYTF.

V and J are TRBV19 and TRBJ1-1; TCRdb reports TRBD1, a call that lacks DNA to check it against. The CDR3 runs 12 residues. Germline V lookup: CDR1 LNHDA, CDR2 SQIVND (reference sequence). CDR3 sequence: CASSIAGSEAFF. Based on the CDR3 plus reference TRBV19 and TRBJ1-1, the full variable domain is DGGITQSPKYLFRKEGQNVTLSCEQNLNHDAMYWYRQDPGQGLRLIYYSQIVNDFQKGDIAEGYSVSREKKESFPLTVTSAQKNPTAFYLCASSIAGSEAFFGQGTRLTVV.

The chain links TRBV6-2 or TRBV6-3 to TRBJ2-7. Germline CDR1 reads MNHEY; CDR2 reads SVGEGT. The CDR3 consists of 14 residues. CDR3 protein: CASRGAQVGYEQYF.

V usage is TRBV28 and J usage is TRBJ2-7; TCRdb lists TRBD2, though no DNA is available to test this call. This CDR3 contains 14 residues. Per germline, CDR1 MDHEN and CDR2 SYDVKM. This CDR3 is CASSLLAGAYEQYF.

The chain's CDR3 is CSAQPREVQETQYF. The rearrangement uses TRBV20-1 and TRBJ2-5; TCRdb returns TRBD1, unconfirmable since there is no DNA. Per germline, CDR1 DFQATT and CDR2 SNEGSKA (reference sequence). The CDR3 has 14 amino acids.